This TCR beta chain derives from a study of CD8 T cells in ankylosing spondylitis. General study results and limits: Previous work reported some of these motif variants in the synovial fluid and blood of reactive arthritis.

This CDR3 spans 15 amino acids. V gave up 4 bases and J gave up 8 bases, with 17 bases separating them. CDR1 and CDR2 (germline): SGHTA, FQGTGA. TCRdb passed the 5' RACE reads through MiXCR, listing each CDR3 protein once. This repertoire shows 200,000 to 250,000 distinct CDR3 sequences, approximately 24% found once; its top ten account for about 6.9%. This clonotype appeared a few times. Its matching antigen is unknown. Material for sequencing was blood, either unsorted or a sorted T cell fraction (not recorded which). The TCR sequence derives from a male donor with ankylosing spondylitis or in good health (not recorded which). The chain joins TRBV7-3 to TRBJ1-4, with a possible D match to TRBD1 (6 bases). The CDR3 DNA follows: TGTGCCAGCAGCTCTCGACAGGACCCGAAGGAAAAACTGTTTTTT. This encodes CASSSRQDPKEKLFF.